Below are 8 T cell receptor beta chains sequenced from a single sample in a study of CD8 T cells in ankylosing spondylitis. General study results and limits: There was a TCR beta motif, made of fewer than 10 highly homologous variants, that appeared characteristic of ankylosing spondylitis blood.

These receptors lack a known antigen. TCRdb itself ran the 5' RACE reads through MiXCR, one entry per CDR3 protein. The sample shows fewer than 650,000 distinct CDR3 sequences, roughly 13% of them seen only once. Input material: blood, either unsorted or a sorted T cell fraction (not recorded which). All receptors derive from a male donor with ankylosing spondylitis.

The CDR3 DNA is TGTGCCAGCAGTCGTAGCGGGAGGGCCTCGGGAGAGACCCAGTACTTC. Protein sequence: CASSRSGRASGETQYF. The chain recombines TRBV6-1 with TRBJ2-5, with 11 positions matching TRBD2. The CDR3 is 16 amino acids. Germline values: CDR1 MNHNS, CDR2 SASEGT. J lost 4 bases, V lost 5 bases, and 9 bases had no gene match.

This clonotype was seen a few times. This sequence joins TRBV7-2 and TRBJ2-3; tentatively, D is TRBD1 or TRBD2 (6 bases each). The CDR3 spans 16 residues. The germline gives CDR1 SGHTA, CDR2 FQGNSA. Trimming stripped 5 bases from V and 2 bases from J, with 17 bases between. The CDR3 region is CASSPQGSGFTDTQYF. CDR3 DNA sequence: TGTGCCAGCAGCCCACAGGGTAGCGGATTCACAGATACGCAGTATTTT.

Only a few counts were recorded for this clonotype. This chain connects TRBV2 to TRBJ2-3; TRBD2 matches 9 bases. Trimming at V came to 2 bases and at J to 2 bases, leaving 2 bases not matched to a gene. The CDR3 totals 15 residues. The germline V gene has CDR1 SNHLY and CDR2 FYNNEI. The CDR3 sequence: CASSELAGHTDTQYF. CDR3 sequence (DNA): TGTGCCAGCAGTGAACTAGCGGGGCACACAGATACGCAGTATTTT.

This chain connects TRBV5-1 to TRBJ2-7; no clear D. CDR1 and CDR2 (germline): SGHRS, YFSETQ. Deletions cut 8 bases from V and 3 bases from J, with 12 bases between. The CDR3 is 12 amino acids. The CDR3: CARGGLGYEQYV. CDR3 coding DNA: TGCGCCAGGGGCGGCCTTGGCTACGAGCAGTACGTC.

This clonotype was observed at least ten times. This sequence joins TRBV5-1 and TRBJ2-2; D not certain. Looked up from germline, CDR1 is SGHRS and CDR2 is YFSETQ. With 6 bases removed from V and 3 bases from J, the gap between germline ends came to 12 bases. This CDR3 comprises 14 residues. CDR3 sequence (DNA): TGCGCCAGCATGCCGAGAGAAGACACCGGGGAGCTGTTTTTT. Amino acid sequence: CASMPREDTGELFF. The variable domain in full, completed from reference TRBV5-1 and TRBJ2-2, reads KAGVTQTPRYLIKTRGQQVTLSCSPISGHRSVSWYQQTPGQGLQFLFEYFSETQRNKGNFPGRFSGRQFSNSRSEMNVSTLELGDSALYLCASMPREDTGELFFGEGSRLTVL.

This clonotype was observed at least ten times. As DNA, the CDR3 is TGCGCCAGCAGCCAAGGGACTGCGGCCTCTGGAAACACCATATATTTT. Translation: CASSQGTAASGNTIYF. The chain links TRBV4-1 to TRBJ1-3; D gene unclear. Per the germline V gene, CDR1 is MGHRA and CDR2 is YSYEKL. The V gene lost 1 base and the J gene lost 0 bases, with 10 bases spanning the gap. This CDR3 is 16 amino acids long.

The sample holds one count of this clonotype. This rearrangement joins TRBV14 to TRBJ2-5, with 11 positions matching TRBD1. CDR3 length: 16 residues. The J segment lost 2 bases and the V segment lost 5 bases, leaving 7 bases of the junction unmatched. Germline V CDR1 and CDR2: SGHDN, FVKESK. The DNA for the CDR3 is TGTGCCAGCAGCGGATTGTGGGACAGGGGGCAAGAGACCCAGTACTTC. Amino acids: CASSGLWDRGQETQYF.

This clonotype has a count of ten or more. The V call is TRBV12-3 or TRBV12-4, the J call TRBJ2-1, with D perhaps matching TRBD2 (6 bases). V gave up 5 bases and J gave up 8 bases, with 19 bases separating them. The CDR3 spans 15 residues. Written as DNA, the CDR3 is TGTGCCAGCAGTCCAGGGACTGTACGGCGCGATGAGCAGTTCTTC. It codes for CASSPGTVRRDEQFF.